A selection of T cell receptor beta chains follows, all from one sample in a study of long-term antiretroviral therapy in people with HIV. Clones were read by immunoSEQ multiplex PCR, and TCRdb kept only the in-frame ones, dropping some. The sample records tens of thousands of clones, 80% to 90% being singletons. The sequencing used unsorted PBMCs, collected almost 4.6 years after starting antiretroviral therapy. These receptors originate from a man under 40 with HIV. Both conserved end residues are part of each CDR3. A D gene is named only where the DNA matches it firmly. Expanded clones get a size class; other rows say once, few or many, or leave the size out.

size,J,V,D,CDR3,DNA
.,TRBJ1-2,TRBV4-1,.,CASSQVFRLRGGDGYTF,TGCGCCAGCAGCCAAGTTTTTCGGCTGAGGGGAGGGGATGGCTACACCTTC
few,TRBJ2-7,TRBV5-1,TRBD1,CASSGQARYEQYF,TGCGCCAGCAGTGGACAGGCCCGCTACGAGCAGTACTTC
.,TRBJ2-7,TRBV2,.,CASNLTPRNLREQYF,TGTGCCAGCAACCTCACCCCCAGAAACTTGAGGGAGCAGTACTTC
.,TRBJ2-1,TRBV7-2,.,CASSLARQRNEQFF,TGTGCCAGCAGCTTAGCCCGACAACGCAATGAGCAGTTCTTC
.,TRBJ2-7,TRBV6-6,.,CASSYSGTHVF,TGTGCCAGCAGTTACTCCGGGACCCATGTCTTC
once,TRBJ2-3,TRBV7-9,.,CASSSLQVRGPDTQYF,TGTGCCAGCAGCTCCCTACAAGTCCGAGGGCCAGATACGCAGTATTTT
.,TRBJ2-7,TRBV19,TRBD2,CASTQAGVSEQYF,TGTGCCAGTACCCAAGCGGGAGTATCCGAGCAGTACTTC
.,TRBJ2-7,TRBV27,.,CASSYDSPSYEQYF,TGTGCCAGCAGCTATGACAGTCCTAGCTACGAGCAGTACTTC
.,TRBJ2-1,TRBV5-5,TRBD1,CASSWTGPPYNEQFF,TGTGCCAGCAGCTGGACAGGTCCTCCCTACAATGAGCAGTTCTTC
.,TRBJ2-5,TRBV15,TRBD2,CATSGGLAGDKETQYF,TGTGCCACCAGCGGAGGACTAGCGGGGGACAAAGAGACCCAGTACTTC
.,TRBJ2-7,TRBV5-4,.,CASSRRGTYEQYF,TGTGCCAGCAGCAGACGGGGGACCTACGAGCAGTACTTC
.,TRBJ1-2,TRBV5-6,TRBD1,CASSLEGASTF,TGTGCCAGCAGCTTGGAGGGGGCGTCCACCTTC
.,TRBJ2-1,TRBV4-3,TRBD2,CASSQESPAGATYNEQFF,TGCGCCAGCAGCCAAGAATCCCCAGCGGGAGCTACCTACAATGAGCAGTTCTTC
.,TRBJ2-7,TRBV7-9,TRBD2,CASSLAAGAGYEQYF,TGTGCCAGCAGCCTGGCGGCGGGAGCAGGTTACGAGCAGTACTTC
.,TRBJ2-1,TRBV4-2,.,CASSQARRDNEQFF,TGTGCCAGCAGCCAAGCTCGTCGGGACAATGAGCAGTTCTTC
.,TRBJ2-3,TRBV9,.,CASSGRDTQYF,TGTGCCAGCAGCGGGCGAGATACGCAGTATTTT
.,TRBJ1-1,TRBV20-1,.,CSAVLNTEAFF,TGCAGTGCTGTTCTAAACACTGAAGCTTTCTTT
.,TRBJ2-3,TRBV10-3,.,CAISDLNTGQLTDTQYF,TGTGCCATCAGTGACCTTAACACAGGGCAGTTAACAGATACGCAGTATTTT
.,TRBJ2-2,TRBV4-2,.,CASSQDSTGELFF,TGTGCCAGCAGCCAAGACAGTACCGGGGAGCTGTTTTTT
.,TRBJ1-1,TRBV7-9,.,CASSLPLGAAFF,TGTGCCAGCAGCTTACCCCTGGGGGCGGCTTTCTTT
.,TRBJ2-2,TRBV4-1,.,CASSQDVRELFF,TGCGCCAGCAGCCAGGACGTCCGGGAGCTGTTTTTT
.,TRBJ2-1,TRBV4-3,.,CASSLEHEQFF,TGCGCCAGCAGCCTAGAGCACGAGCAGTTCTTC
.,TRBJ1-1,TRBV7-2,.,CASSLGWGGNTEAFF,TGTGCCAGCAGCTTAGGTTGGGGCGGGAACACTGAAGCTTTCTTT
.,TRBJ1-2,TRBV27,.,CASGAQMAVVRGYTF,TGTGCCAGCGGGGCTCAAATGGCGGTTGTCCGTGGCTACACCTTC
.,TRBJ2-7,TRBV7-9,.,CASSLKGSSYEQYF,TGTGCCAGCAGCTTAAAGGGTAGCAGTTACGAGCAGTACTTC
.,TRBJ1-1,TRBV15,.,CATSRDRRNTEAFF,TGTGCCACCAGCAGAGATCGTAGGAACACTGAAGCTTTCTTT
few,TRBJ2-7,TRBV7-6,.,CASSHTRNEQYF,TGTGCCAGCAGCCATACACGCAACGAGCAGTACTTC
once,TRBJ2-1,TRBV19,.,CASSIDGTFPPTSYQFF,TGTGCCAGTAGTATAGATGGGACTTTCCCTCCCACTTCTTACCAGTTCTTC
.,TRBJ1-2,TRBV9,.,CASSSPRAATTNYGYTF,TGTGCCAGCAGCTCTCCCAGGGCAGCTACTACTAACTATGGCTACACCTTC
.,TRBJ2-2,TRBV30,.,CAWSVEMAGELFF,TGTGCCTGGAGTGTGGAGATGGCCGGGGAGCTGTTTTTT
.,TRBJ2-1,TRBV5-5,TRBD1,CASSLLGWTGGRNEQFF,TGTGCCAGCAGCTTGCTGGGGTGGACAGGGGGTCGCAATGAGCAGTTCTTC
.,TRBJ2-7,TRBV2,.,CASSPGVYEQYF,TGTGCCAGCAGCCCTGGGGTTTACGAGCAGTACTTC
.,TRBJ2-1,TRBV5-4,.,CASRADSYNEQFF,TGTGCCAGCAGGGCGGACAGCTACAATGAGCAGTTCTTC
.,TRBJ2-3,TRBV10-3,.,CAISDFFGLGDRAPDTQYF,TGTGCCATCAGTGATTTTTTTGGTCTGGGCGATCGGGCCCCAGATACGCAGTATTTT
.,TRBJ1-1,TRBV2,TRBD1,CASSPQGLGYTEAFF,TGTGCCAGCAGTCCACAGGGGCTCGGCTACACTGAAGCTTTCTTT
.,TRBJ2-7,TRBV19,.,CASSFALSSYEQYF,TGTGCCAGTAGTTTCGCGCTTAGCTCCTACGAGCAGTACTTC
.,TRBJ1-4,TRBV14,TRBD1,CASSQETGDGEKLFF,TGTGCCAGCAGCCAGGAAACAGGGGATGGGGAAAAACTGTTTTTT
.,TRBJ2-5,TRBV7-9,TRBD2,CASSSGTSGLEETQYF,TGTGCCAGCAGCTCCGGGACTAGCGGACTGGAAGAGACCCAGTACTTC
.,TRBJ1-1,TRBV30,.,CAWSVVLNTEAFF,TGTGCCTGGAGTGTGGTCCTGAACACTGAAGCTTTCTTT
.,TRBJ2-7,TRBV11-2,.,CASSLDGGDSEQYF,TGTGCCAGCAGCTTAGATGGCGGCGATTCTGAGCAGTACTTC
once,TRBJ2-7,TRBV11-2,TRBD1,CASSYNRGDTYEQYF,TGTGCCAGCAGCTATAACAGGGGGGACACCTACGAGCAGTACTTC
.,TRBJ2-1,TRBV27,.,CASSVASYNEQFF,TGTGCCAGCAGTGTAGCTTCCTACAATGAGCAGTTCTTC
.,TRBJ1-1,TRBV25-1,.,CASLWGQKAFF,TGTGCCAGCCTCTGGGGGCAAAAAGCTTTCTTT
.,TRBJ1-1,TRBV18,TRBD1,CASSLLNPGQGNTEAFF,TGTGCCAGCTCACTACTAAACCCGGGACAGGGGAACACTGAAGCTTTCTTT
.,TRBJ1-3,TRBV10-2,TRBD1,CASSVPQDRDSGNTIYF,TGCGCCAGCAGTGTCCCCCAAGACAGGGACTCTGGAAACACCATATATTTT
few,TRBJ2-7,TRBV7-9,.,CASSRPGQNNEQYF,TGTGCCAGCAGCCGCCCGGGACAAAACAACGAGCAGTACTTC